The clone carrying this T cell receptor (beta chain) was counted a few times. These data come from a study of T cells after yellow fever vaccination. TCRdb analysed the 5' RACE reads with MiXCR anew, one entry per CDR3 protein. Among a few hundred thousand distinct CDR3 sequences listed, around a sixth were seen once. This clonotype was sampled from a man aged 18 to 29 who received the YFV17D yellow fever vaccine. Sequencing was performed on PBMCs, taken about 5 days after the first yellow fever vaccination.

CDR3 loop: CASSLNPGLVGTQYF. CDR3 nucleotide sequence: TGTGCCAGCAGCTTAAATCCGGGACTAGTGGGGACCCAGTACTTC. The rearrangement links TRBV7-2 to TRBJ2-5; TRBD2 matches at 8 bases. CDR1 and CDR2 (germline): SGHTA, FQGNSA. V was pared by 2 bases and J by 7 bases, with 9 bases of the junction left unmatched. The CDR3 runs 15 residues.